The 10 T cell receptor beta chains given below trace back to one sample, sequenced in a study of CD8+CD57+ T cells in acquired aplastic anemia. Genomic DNA templated the TCR beta VDJ and CDR3 profiling. TCRdb ran MiXCR on the reads and lists one entry per CDR3 protein. The data contain around 80,000 distinct CDR3 sequences, under 80% of them singletons. Before being chosen for sequencing, patients had shown CD8+CD57+ cell expansion by flow cytometry. The sample consisted of sorted CD4+, CD8+, or CD8+CD57+ T cells (not recorded which) from PBMCs. The receptors here all came from a human donor with aplastic anemia.

The chain is built from TRBV7-9 and TRBJ1-1; 9 nucleotides align to TRBD1. This CDR3 has 14 amino acids. In germline, CDR1 is SEHNR, CDR2 FQNEAQ (reference sequence). J was trimmed by 5 bases and V by 9 bases; bases with no gene match: 10. The CDR3 coding sequence is TGTGCCAGTAGTACCTACAGGGGGCGTACTGAAGCTTTCTTT. It encodes CASSTYRGRTEAFF.

Notes on this clonotype: At one end the junction does not follow the germline gene, possibly because of a read error. The chain couples TRBV4-2 to TRBJ2-5; TRBD1 matches at 11 bases. Per germline, CDR1 LGHNA and CDR2 YNFKEQ. The CDR3 consists of 14 residues. CDR3: CVSSRGQGEETQYF. CDR3 nucleotide sequence: TGTGTCAGCAGCCGGGGACAGGGGGAGGAGACCCAGTACTTC.

The chain combines TRBV10-2 with TRBJ1-4; D not resolved. The V and J ends lost 0 bases and 8 bases respectively, with 10 bases between them. There are 14 residues in the CDR3. Germline CDR1 is WSHSY and CDR2 is SAAADI. The CDR3 protein is CASSESREMEKLFF. The DNA for the CDR3 is TGCGCCAGCAGTGAGTCCCGGGAAATGGAAAAACTGTTTTTT.

The V gene is TRBV27, the J gene TRBJ2-4, with 7 bases fitting TRBD1. The CDR3 totals 13 residues. Germline CDR1 reads MNHEY; CDR2 reads SMNVEV (reference sequence). The V and J ends lost 1 base and 8 bases, in that order; junction bases with no gene match: 2. The CDR3 sequence: CASSLYRGDIQYF. The DNA for the CDR3 is TGTGCCAGCAGTTTATACAGGGGTGACATTCAGTACTTC.

This clonotype was counted many times. The rearrangement links TRBV25-1 to TRBJ2-6, with a weak D call TRBD2 (5 bases). With 1 base removed from V and 0 bases from J, the gap between germline ends came to 7 bases. This CDR3 is 16 amino acids long. Germline-derived CDR1 and CDR2 are MGHDK and SYGVNS. CDR3: CASSESGSSGANVLTF. The CDR3 DNA follows: TGTGCCAGCAGTGAATCTGGGAGCTCTGGGGCCAACGTCCTGACTTTC.

In DNA form, the CDR3 reads TGCGCCAGCAGCCCGGAGGGCAGGGTGCTGACAGAACAGTACTTC. Protein: CASSPEGRVLTEQYF. V and J are TRBV5-1 and TRBJ2-7, with TRBD2 as a possible D gene (6 bases). V lost 4 bases and J lost 10, with 24 bases in between. Germline assignment: CDR1 SGHRS and CDR2 YFSETQ. This CDR3 comprises 15 residues.

DNA for the CDR3: TGTGCCAGCAGCCCGGAAGCCGGGACTAGCGCGTACTTC. Amino acid sequence: CASSPEAGTSAYF. J is TRBJ2-5 and V is TRBV7-3; 10 bases map to TRBD2. The V gene's germline CDR1 is SGHTA and CDR2 FQGTGA. This CDR3 comprises 13 residues. Trimming at V came to 5 bases and at J to 13 bases, leaving 10 bases not matched to a gene.

The chain employs TRBV10-3 and TRBJ2-4; D gene ambiguous. The CDR3 consists of 13 residues. V was shortened by 4 bases and J by 0 bases, with 4 bases between the two germline ends. Per germline, CDR1 ENHRY and CDR2 SYGVKD. CDR3 in DNA: TGTGCCATCAGTGGCGGAGCCAAAAACATTCAGTACTTC. It translates to CAISGGAKNIQYF.

V usage is TRBV19 and J usage is TRBJ2-1; no reliable D call. The V and J ends lost 2 bases and 5 bases respectively, with 7 bases between them. The CDR3 sequence is 13 residues long. Germline values: CDR1 LNHDA, CDR2 SQIVND (reference sequence). The CDR3 DNA reads as TGTGCCAGTAGTATAAGGCTCCACAATGAGCAGTTCTTC. Translating gives CASSIRLHNEQFF.

The gene calls are TRBV7-9 and TRBJ1-2; 7 bases align to TRBD1. V dropped 5 bases and J dropped 2; count of bases not matched to a gene: 5. This CDR3 is built from 14 residues. Germline lookup yields CDR1 SEHNR and CDR2 FQNEAQ (reference sequence). CDR3 loop: CASSPGTDNYGYTF. The CDR3 bases are TGTGCCAGCAGCCCTGGGACAGACAACTATGGCTACACCTTC.